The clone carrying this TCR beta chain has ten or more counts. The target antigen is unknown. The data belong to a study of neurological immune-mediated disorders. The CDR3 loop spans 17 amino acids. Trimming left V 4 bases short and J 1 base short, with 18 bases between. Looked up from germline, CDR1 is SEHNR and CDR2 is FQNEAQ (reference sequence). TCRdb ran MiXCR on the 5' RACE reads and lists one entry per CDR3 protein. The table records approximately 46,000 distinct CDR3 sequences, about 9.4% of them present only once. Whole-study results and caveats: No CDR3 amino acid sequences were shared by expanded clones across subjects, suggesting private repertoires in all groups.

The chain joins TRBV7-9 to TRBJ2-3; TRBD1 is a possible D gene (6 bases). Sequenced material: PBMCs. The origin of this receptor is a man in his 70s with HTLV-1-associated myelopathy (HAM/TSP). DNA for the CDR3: TGTGCCAGCAGCTATCAATCAGGGGCCTCCCGCACAGATACGCAGTATTTT. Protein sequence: CASSYQSGASRTDTQYF. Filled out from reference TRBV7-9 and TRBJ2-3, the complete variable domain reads DTGVSQNPRHKITKRGQNVTFRCDPISEHNRLYWYRQTLGQGPEFLTYFQNEAQLEKSRLLSDRFSAERPKGSFSTLEIQRTEQGDSAMYLCASSYQSGASRTDTQYFGPGTRLTVL.